The 11 T cell receptor beta chains given below trace back to one sample, sequenced in a study of cytomegalovirus exposure and HLA in healthy donors. In the PCR, 60 Vbeta and 13 Jbeta primers were used. The repertoire was sequenced with immunoSEQ multiplex PCR; TCRdb's copy has only in-frame clones and lacks some. The sample table includes about 210,000 clones. Sequencing was done on a sample of PBMCs. The receptors were sampled from a woman aged 25 to 39 in good health and CMV-seropositive.

The CDR3 reads CASISEGGEHF. The CDR3, as DNA: TGTGCCAGCATCTCGGAGGGGGGGGAGCATTTT. The chain combines TRBV28 with TRBJ1-5, with D possibly TRBD1 on 6 matching bases. The CDR3 is 11 residues long. V was clipped by 7 bases and J by 14 bases, with 15 bases between them. CDR1 is MDHEN and CDR2 is SYDVKM in the germline V gene.

CDR3 loop: CASSQGGTGGSYEQYF. CDR3 nucleotides: TGCGCCAGCAGCCAAGGAGGGACAGGGGGTTCCTACGAGCAGTACTTC. The chain is built from TRBV4-3 and TRBJ2-7; 11 positions agree with TRBD1. Per germline, CDR1 LGHNA and CDR2 YSLEER. V was pared by 1 base and J by 1 base, with 3 bases of the junction left unmatched. This CDR3 is 16 amino acids long.

The chain's CDR3 is CASTGLRAGTNQPQHF. CDR3 coding DNA: TGTGCCAGCACCGGATTAAGGGCAGGGACAAATCAGCCCCAGCATTTT. The J gene is TRBJ1-5, the V gene TRBV6-6; D perhaps matches TRBD1 (6 bases). The V gene lost 7 bases and the J gene lost 4 bases, with 20 bases spanning the gap. The germline CDR1 and CDR2 sequences are MNHNY and SVGAGI (reference sequence). CDR3 length: 16 residues.

Worth noting for this clone: Other DNA sequences in the sample encode the same CDR3. The chain has TRBV28 and TRBJ1-5; possibly TRBD1 for D (6 bases). CDR1 is MDHEN and CDR2 is SYDVKM in the germline V gene. V was trimmed by 5 bases and J by 7 bases, leaving 15 bases between them. This CDR3 is 14 amino acids long. This CDR3 is CASSPQGSHQPQHF. The DNA for the CDR3 is TGTGCCAGCAGTCCCCAGGGGTCGCACCAGCCCCAGCATTTT.

The rearrangement uses TRBV10-3 and TRBJ2-5, with 10 nucleotides matching TRBD1. After removal of 6 bases from V and 5 bases from J, the junction contained 9 bases not matched to a gene. The CDR3 length is 15 residues. In germline, CDR1 is ENHRY, CDR2 SYGVKD. This chain's CDR3 is CAISLTGGVGETQYF. The CDR3 DNA reads TGTGCCATCAGCCTGACAGGGGGCGTTGGGGAGACCCAGTACTTC.

The chain couples TRBV2 to TRBJ1-5; 8 bases line up with TRBD1. V lost 4 bases and J lost 2; bases outside the gene matches: 7. This CDR3 is built from 16 residues. Looked up from germline, CDR1 is SNHLY and CDR2 is FYNNEI. CDR3 in amino acids: CASSALPGGGNQPQHF. CDR3 DNA sequence: TGTGCCAGCAGTGCCCTTCCAGGGGGCGGCAATCAGCCCCAGCATTTT.

The chain links TRBV15 to TRBJ1-1; D is possibly TRBD1 (6 bases). The CDR3 totals 16 residues. From germline, CDR1 is LNHNV and CDR2 YYDKDF (reference sequence). Trimming pared 1 base from V and 1 base from J, leaving 13 bases between. DNA for the CDR3: TGTGCCACCAGCAGAGGGCAGGGGTTTGGGAACACTGAAGCTTTCTTT. Its translation: CATSRGQGFGNTEAFF.

The gene calls are TRBV13 and TRBJ1-2; D is uncertain. The ends were cut back, 3 bases at V and 8 bases at J, with 13 bases in the middle. Germline CDR1 is PRHDT and CDR2 is FYEKMQ (reference sequence). The CDR3 length is 13 residues. The CDR3 coding sequence is TGTGCCAGCAGCTTCCGGGATGTACGGGGCTACACCTTC. As protein: CASSFRDVRGYTF.

The chain carries TRBV18 and TRBJ2-7; D is possibly TRBD1 (6 bases). Trimming left V 6 bases short and J 3 bases short, with 12 bases between. CDR3 length: 13 amino acids. Germline CDR1 KGHSH, CDR2 LQKENI. CDR3 amino acids: CASSPGTLYEQYF. CDR3 bases: TGTGCCAGCTCCCCCGGGACACTCTACGAGCAGTACTTC.

The rearrangement links TRBV30 to TRBJ2-1; D is perhaps TRBD1 (5 bases). The V and J ends lost 3 bases and 0 bases respectively, with 15 bases between them. Germline lookup yields CDR1 GTSNPN and CDR2 SVGIG (reference sequence). CDR3 length: 16 amino acids. Here the CDR3 reads CAWREYTGYSYNEQFF. The CDR3, as DNA: TGTGCCTGGAGAGAATATACAGGATACTCCTACAATGAGCAGTTCTTC. Full variable domain (outside the CDR3, taken from reference TRBV30 and TRBJ2-1): SQTIHQWPATLVQPVGSPLSLECTVEGTSNPNLYWYRQAAGRGLQLLFYSVGIGQISSEVPQNLSASRPQDRQFILSSKKLLLSDSGFYLCAWREYTGYSYNEQFFGPGTRLTVL.

This chain joins TRBV7-7 and TRBJ2-5; D remains ambiguous. The CDR3 covers 12 residues. V lost 1 base to trimming and J lost 4 bases, with 4 bases between them. Germline loops: CDR1 SSHAT, CDR2 FNYEAQ (reference sequence). The CDR3 sequence: CASSLVGETQYF. Written as DNA, the CDR3 is TGTGCCAGCAGCTTAGTCGGAGAGACCCAGTACTTC.